This entry lists 4 T cell receptor beta chains sequenced from one sample in a study of CD8 T cells in ankylosing spondylitis. Overall study findings and caveats: Made up of several highly homologous variants, a TCR beta motif appeared characteristic of ankylosing spondylitis blood.

Antigen specificity for these receptors is unknown. TCRdb called the 5' RACE reads again in MiXCR, with one record for every CDR3 protein. The data show around 890,000 distinct CDR3 sequences, approximately 12% seen once. The source material was blood, either unsorted or a sorted T cell fraction (not recorded which). Receptors originate from a male donor with ankylosing spondylitis.

The chain has TRBV30 and TRBJ1-1; D not certain. The germline CDR1 and CDR2 sequences are GTSNPN and SVGIG (reference sequence). Trimming left V 1 base short and J 4 bases short, with 10 bases between. The CDR3 extends over 13 amino acids. The CDR3 coding sequence is TGTGCCTGGAGTGAAGGTTGGGTCACTGAAGCTTTCTTT. Translation gives CAWSEGWVTEAFF.

The chain couples TRBV20-1 to TRBJ2-1, with D possibly TRBD2 on 6 matching bases. The CDR3 spans 14 residues. Deletions cut 1 base from V and 1 base from J, with 8 bases between. Germline loops: CDR1 DFQATT, CDR2 SNEGSKA (reference sequence). CDR3 in amino acids: CSARARGSYNEQFF. CDR3 DNA: TGCAGTGCTAGAGCCCGGGGGTCCTACAATGAGCAGTTCTTC.

The rearrangement links TRBV11-2 to TRBJ2-3; 8 bases fit TRBD2. CDR3 length: 19 amino acids. Germline assignment: CDR1 SGHAT and CDR2 FQNNGV. The V gene end was trimmed by 2 bases and the J gene end by 3 bases; junction bases not matched to a gene: 16. The CDR3: CASSLRSGRRFGGTDTQYF. CDR3 nucleotides: TGTGCCAGCAGCTTAAGAAGCGGGAGACGGTTTGGTGGAACAGATACGCAGTATTTT.

V usage is TRBV7-9 and J usage is TRBJ2-1; TRBD2 matches 10 bases. The CDR3 is 15 residues long. Per germline, CDR1 SEHNR and CDR2 FQNEAQ (reference sequence). Losses at the gene ends were 5 bases for V and 7 bases for J; bases not matched to a gene: 8. The DNA of the CDR3 is TGTGCCAGCAGCCCTCCAGCGGGAGGGTGGAATGAGCAGTTCTTC. Protein product: CASSPPAGGWNEQFF.